The 25 T cell receptor beta chains below come from one sample, sequenced in a study of blood T cell repertoires in COVID-19. Assay: immunoSEQ multiplex PCR; the TCRdb copy retains only in-frame clones and omits some. This table has some 170,000 clones, about 88% appearing once. The specimen was PBMCs or T cells enriched from blood (not recorded which). These receptor sequences come from a human donor with acute COVID-19. The donor label of this sample is uncertain.

This clone was observed a single time. This chain connects TRBV4-2 to TRBJ2-5; tentative D call: TRBD1 (5 bases). Trimming shortened V by 0 bases and J by 5 bases, and 19 bases separated the two germline ends. Germline CDR1 reads LGHNA; CDR2 reads YNFKEQ. CDR3 size: 17 residues. The CDR3 nucleotides read TGTGCCAGCAGCCAAGATACCCAAAGCAGGGTGCAGGAGACCCAGTACTTC. Protein sequence: CASSQDTQSRVQETQYF.

This chain joins TRBV19 and TRBJ1-1; 8 bases are shared with TRBD1. The CDR3 is made up of 14 amino acids. Trimming cost V 3 bases and J 5 bases; bases outside gene matches: 5. The V gene's germline CDR1 is LNHDA and CDR2 SQIVND (reference sequence). The DNA of the CDR3 is TGTGCCAGTAGTATCCCAGGGGGCCGGACTGAAGCTTTCTTT. Residues: CASSIPGGRTEAFF.

This clone has only one observation. The chain couples TRBV10-1 to TRBJ2-3; TRBD2 agrees at 10 bases. Per the germline V gene, CDR1 is WNHNN and CDR2 is SYGVQD (reference sequence). The CDR3 has 20 residues. J was trimmed by 0 bases and V by 0 bases; bases with no gene match: 12. This CDR3 is CASSESIGSGGANSTDTQYF. The CDR3 DNA sequence: TGCGCCAGCAGTGAGTCTATCGGGAGCGGGGGGGCGAATAGCACAGATACGCAGTATTTT.

This sequence joins TRBV29-1 and TRBJ1-1, with D unclear. Trimming took 0 bases from V and 5 from J, leaving 7 bases between them. The germline V gene has CDR1 SQVTM and CDR2 ANQGSEA. The CDR3 consists of 12 residues. The DNA of the CDR3 is TGCAGCGTTGAAGAGCCTAGGACTGAAGCTTTCTTT. Protein sequence: CSVEEPRTEAFF.

This chain links TRBV30 with TRBJ2-7; tentatively, D is TRBD2 (5 bases). Looked up from germline, CDR1 is GTSNPN and CDR2 is SVGIG (reference sequence). V was cut by 2 bases and J by 5 bases, with 10 bases left in between. The CDR3 length is 12 residues. The CDR3 region has the DNA TGTGCCTGGAGTCTCGGGGTCCACGAGCAGTACTTC. Amino acids: CAWSLGVHEQYF.

V is TRBV28 and J is TRBJ2-4; 8 bases map to TRBD2. The CDR3 loop spans 17 amino acids. V lost 7 bases to trimming and J lost 0 bases; unmatched junction nucleotides: 11. Germline CDR1 MDHEN, CDR2 SYDVKM. Here the CDR3 reads CASIAGLGPLAKNIQYF. CDR3 in DNA: TGTGCCAGCATTGCGGGACTAGGGCCTTTAGCCAAAAACATTCAGTACTTC.

V and J are TRBV11-1 and TRBJ1-1; D call uncertain. The CDR3 is made up of 13 amino acids. V gave up 8 bases and J gave up 1 base, with 11 bases separating them. Germline assignment: CDR1 SGHAT and CDR2 FQDESV (reference sequence). CDR3 in amino acids: CASGPSQNTEAFF. The CDR3 DNA reads TGTGCCAGCGGCCCCTCTCAGAACACTGAAGCTTTCTTT.

The chain is built from TRBV4-2 and TRBJ1-4; unclear D gene. The CDR3 length is 14 residues. Germline-derived CDR1 and CDR2 are LGHNA and YNFKEQ. V lost 1 base and J 7 bases, leaving 10 bases between the germline ends. This CDR3 is CASSQVVAGEKLFF. CDR3 bases: TGTGCCAGCAGCCAAGTAGTAGCGGGTGAAAAACTGTTTTTT.

This chain uses TRBV5-4 with TRBJ2-2, with 10 bases matching TRBD2. The V gene's germline CDR1 is SGHNT and CDR2 YYREEE (reference sequence). The CDR3 loop spans 18 amino acids. Losses at the gene ends were 5 bases for V and 3 bases for J; bases not matched to a gene: 13. The CDR3 DNA is TGTGCCAGCAGACTGAAGGGGTTAGCGGGGGGCCACACCGGGGAGCTGTTTTTT. Protein: CASRLKGLAGGHTGELFF. The whole variable domain, filled in from reference TRBV5-4 and TRBJ2-2, reads ETGVTQSPTHLIKTRGQQVTLRCSSQSGHNTVSWYQQALGQGPQFIFQYYREEENGRGNFPPRFSGLQFPNYSSELNVNALELDDSALYLCASRLKGLAGGHTGELFFGEGSRLTVL.

The chain carries TRBV5-5 and TRBJ1-4; 7 nucleotides line up with TRBD1. The CDR3 runs 14 residues. After removal of 5 bases from V and 7 bases from J, the junction contained 8 bases not matched to a gene. The germline V gene has CDR1 SGHKS and CDR2 YYEKEE (reference sequence). DNA for the CDR3: TGTGCCAGCAGTTTGAACAGGGGTCGTGAAAAACTGTTTTTT. It translates to CASSLNRGREKLFF.

The rearrangement links TRBV5-1 to TRBJ1-1; D is possibly TRBD1 (6 bases). Deletions cut 4 bases from V and 7 bases from J, with 32 bases between. The CDR3 length is 19 residues. The germline gives CDR1 SGHRS, CDR2 YFSETQ. Here the CDR3 reads CASSRQDGGLRLMGREAFF. CDR3 DNA sequence: TGCGCCAGCAGCCGTCAGGACGGGGGGCTTCGGCTTATGGGTCGTGAAGCTTTCTTT.

This chain connects TRBV2 to TRBJ2-7; D gene ambiguous. CDR1 and CDR2 from the germline V gene are SNHLY and FYNNEI. Trimming cost V 1 base and J 4 bases, with 8 bases left between them. The CDR3 extends over 13 amino acids. As DNA, the CDR3 is TGTGCCAGCAGTGAAGAAAGACAATACGAGCAGTACTTC. Protein: CASSEERQYEQYF. The complete variable domain, with remaining parts taken from reference TRBV2 and TRBJ2-7, reads EPEVTQTPSHQVTQMGQEVILRCVPISNHLYFYWYRQILGQKVEFLVSFYNNEISEKSEIFDDQFSVERPDGSNFTLKIRSTKLEDSAMYFCASSEERQYEQYFGPGTRLTVT.

This sequence joins TRBV6-5 and TRBJ2-7, with 7 bases lining up with TRBD1. The V gene's germline CDR1 is MNHEY and CDR2 SVGAGI. J was trimmed by 4 bases and V by 6 bases; bases with no gene match: 9. CDR3 length equals 14 residues. The CDR3 sequence: CASRRGPDSYEQYF. The CDR3 nucleotides read TGTGCCAGCAGAAGGGGGCCGGACTCTTACGAGCAGTACTTC.

The chain is built from TRBV19 and TRBJ2-7; 11 nucleotides align to TRBD1. J lost 2 bases, V lost 6 bases, and 9 bases had no gene match. The CDR3 is made up of 16 amino acids. Germline values: CDR1 LNHDA, CDR2 SQIVND (reference sequence). The CDR3 DNA reads TGTGCCAGTAGCCGCGTACCGGGACAGGGGGCCTACGAGCAGTACTTC. Translating it yields CASSRVPGQGAYEQYF.

As DNA, the CDR3 is TGTGCCAGCAGTGCGAGAGGGCCCGGGACTGAAGCTTTCTTT. This sequence encodes CASSARGPGTEAFF. V and J are TRBV2 and TRBJ1-1; D is ambiguous. The CDR3 runs 14 residues. Germline CDR1 SNHLY, CDR2 FYNNEI. V was trimmed by 4 bases and J by 5 bases, leaving 14 bases between them.

This chain joins TRBV19 and TRBJ1-1; D remains unclear. Per the germline V gene, CDR1 is LNHDA and CDR2 is SQIVND (reference sequence). The V end lost 7 bases, the J end lost 1 base, and 7 bases lay between the germline ends. The CDR3 totals 12 residues. The CDR3 region has the DNA TGTGCCAGTAAGTGGCAGAACACTGAAGCTTTCTTT. This codes for CASKWQNTEAFF.

This chain links TRBV10-2 with TRBJ1-1; TRBD1 is a possible D gene (5 bases). The germline V gene encodes CDR1 WSHSY and CDR2 SAAADI. Trimming removed 6 bases from V and 4 bases from J, with 9 bases in between. This CDR3 is 12 amino acids long. In DNA form, the CDR3 reads TGCGCCAGCAGCCCAGGGCGCACTGAAGCTTTCTTT. Residues: CASSPGRTEAFF.

This chain joins TRBV20-1 and TRBJ2-3; TRBD2 is a possible D gene (5 bases). This CDR3 is built from 15 residues. With 3 bases removed from V and 1 base from J, the gap between germline ends came to 14 bases. Germline lookup yields CDR1 DFQATT and CDR2 SNEGSKA (reference sequence). CDR3 sequence reads: CSASSVGEGTDTQYF. The CDR3 DNA sequence: TGCAGTGCTAGTAGCGTCGGGGAAGGCACAGATACGCAGTATTTT.

This clone was recorded once. The J gene is TRBJ2-7, the V gene TRBV7-9; TRBD2 matches 11 bases. There are 17 residues in the CDR3. With V trimmed by 3 bases and J by 0 bases, 7 bases remained unmatched. From germline, CDR1 is SEHNR and CDR2 FQNEAQ (reference sequence). The CDR3: CASSLQLAGGLSYEQYF. CDR3 sequence (DNA): TGTGCCAGCAGCTTGCAGCTAGCGGGGGGTCTCTCCTACGAGCAGTACTTC.

The rearrangement joins TRBV4-1 to TRBJ2-7; D is perhaps TRBD2 (6 bases). V shed 4 bases and J shed 6 bases, with 10 bases lying between them. The CDR3 runs to 12 residues. Germline CDR1 reads MGHRA; CDR2 reads YSYEKL. The DNA of the CDR3 is TGCGCCAGCAGCCTCACCGGGGGCGAGCAGTACTTC. This sequence encodes CASSLTGGEQYF.

The chain combines TRBV18 with TRBJ2-7; D gene unclear. V shed 3 bases and J shed 3 bases, with 12 bases lying between them. CDR1 is KGHSH, CDR2 LQKENI, per germline. This CDR3 spans 14 amino acids. The CDR3 loop is CASSPRDNRYEQYF. The CDR3 DNA is TGTGCCAGCTCACCGCGAGACAACCGCTACGAGCAGTACTTC.

This sequence joins TRBV5-4 and TRBJ2-1, with a tentative D call TRBD1 (7 bases). V was shortened by 4 bases and J by 7 bases, with 15 bases between the two germline ends. The CDR3 length is 14 residues. Germline CDR1 is SGHNT and CDR2 is YYREEE (reference sequence). The CDR3 reads CASSPETGRNEQFF. CDR3 sequence (DNA): TGTGCCAGCAGCCCCGAGACAGGGAGGAATGAGCAGTTCTTC.

V usage is TRBV4-3 and J usage is TRBJ1-5; maybe TRBD1 (6 bases). CDR1 and CDR2 from the germline V gene are LGHNA and YSLEER. CDR3 length: 15 amino acids. V gave up 0 bases and J gave up 6 bases, with 12 bases separating them. The CDR3 is CASSQDWPGVQPQHF. CDR3 nucleotides: TGCGCCAGCAGCCAAGATTGGCCAGGGGTTCAGCCCCAGCATTTT.

The chain has TRBV18 and TRBJ1-6, with D perhaps matching TRBD1 (6 bases). V lost 3 bases, J lost 13 bases, and 13 bases lay in between. Germline CDR1 and CDR2: KGHSH and LQKENI. The CDR3 extends over 13 amino acids. CDR3 in DNA: TGTGCCAGCTCACCTCCAGGGGCAGGGCCCCTCCACTTT. Its translation is CASSPPGAGPLHF.

The rearrangement joins TRBV18 to TRBJ2-7, with 8 nucleotides matching TRBD1. The CDR3 is 14 amino acids. Germline CDR1 KGHSH, CDR2 LQKENI. V was pared by 6 bases and J by 3 bases, with 7 bases of the junction left unmatched. The CDR3 region has the DNA TGTGCCAGCTCGCTGGACAGGGCCGACTACGAGCAGTACTTC. It is translated as CASSLDRADYEQYF.